One and the same sample provided the 30 T cell receptor beta chains below, sequenced in a study of cytomegalovirus exposure and HLA in healthy donors. Primers for the PCR totalled 60 Vbeta and 13 Jbeta. Libraries were prepared by immunoSEQ multiplex PCR; TCRdb keeps only in-frame clonotypes and omits some of them. The table includes approximately 93,000 clones, over 65% detected once. The sample was PBMCs. Receptor source: a man aged 50-60 years in good health and CMV-seronegative.

The rearrangement joins TRBV6-5 to TRBJ2-7; 8 positions match TRBD2. Germline V gene lookup returns CDR1 MNHEY and CDR2 SVGAGI. The CDR3 length is 14 residues. After removal of 5 bases from V and 5 bases from J, the junction contained 8 bases not matched to a gene. The CDR3 here is CASSLSGIGNEQYF. The CDR3 region has the DNA TGTGCCAGCAGTCTTAGCGGGATAGGTAACGAGCAGTACTTC.

V usage is TRBV28 and J usage is TRBJ1-5; D is uncertain. The ends were cut back, 1 base at V and 7 bases at J, with 5 bases in the middle. The CDR3 has 12 residues. The germline gives CDR1 MDHEN, CDR2 SYDVKM. CDR3 residues: CASSLSAQPQHF. The DNA of the CDR3 is TGTGCCAGCAGTTTATCAGCGCAGCCCCAGCATTTT.

The gene calls are TRBV5-1 and TRBJ2-7; 8 bases agree with TRBD2. V shed 4 bases and J 9 bases; nucleotides not matched to a gene: 12. There are 14 residues in the CDR3. Germline values: CDR1 SGHRS, CDR2 YFSETQ. The CDR3: CASSPLGTRDTQYF. CDR3 bases: TGCGCCAGCAGCCCATTGGGGACTAGGGACACGCAGTACTTC.

The rearrangement links TRBV10-3 to TRBJ1-5; D is possibly TRBD1 (5 bases). The V gene's germline CDR1 is ENHRY and CDR2 SYGVKD. Trimming removed 0 bases from V and 9 bases from J, with 15 bases in between. The CDR3 covers 15 residues. CDR3 DNA sequence: TGTGCCATCAGTGAGTCAGACAGAGGAGAGAGGCCCCAGCATTTT. Its protein product is CAISESDRGERPQHF.

This chain uses TRBV15 with TRBJ2-1, with 9 positions matching TRBD1. CDR1 is LNHNV, CDR2 YYDKDF, per germline (reference sequence). The CDR3 contains 19 residues. Germline trimming cut 3 bases from V and 0 bases from J; bases unmatched to any gene: 12. As DNA, the CDR3 is TGTGCCACCAGCAGGGGGAGGGGACAGGGAATTCGCTCCTACAATGAGCAGTTCTTC. Translated: CATSRGRGQGIRSYNEQFF.

This chain links TRBV21-1 with TRBJ2-5; TRBD1, as called in the table, went unchecked against the DNA. TRBV21-1 corresponds to a pseudogene. The length of the CDR3 is 15 residues. The CDR3 DNA is TGTGCCAGCAGCAAGGCAGGGGAACAGGGAGAGACCCAGTACTTC. The encoded protein is CASSKAGEQGETQYF.

This clone was seen a single time. The V gene is TRBV9, the J gene TRBJ2-7; 10 positions match TRBD2. J was trimmed by 5 bases and V by 4 bases; bases with no gene match: 9. The germline CDR1 and CDR2 sequences are SGDLS and YYNGEE. CDR3 length: 15 amino acids. CDR3 in amino acids: CASSRTSGWVDEQYF. In DNA form, the CDR3 reads TGTGCCAGCAGCAGGACTAGCGGATGGGTGGACGAGCAGTACTTC.

The chain employs TRBV7-3 and TRBJ1-2, with 7 bases aligning to TRBD1. This CDR3 region has 15 residues. CDR1 is SGHTA, CDR2 FQGTGA, per germline. The trim removed 4 bases at V and 4 bases at J, leaving 9 bases unmatched. Written as DNA, the CDR3 is TGTGCCAGCAGCTCGGGACCGGGACAGCCCTATGGCTACACCTTC. It is translated as CASSSGPGQPYGYTF.

This chain links TRBV5-3 with TRBJ2-3; 10 bases are shared with TRBD2. TRBV5-3 is reported as an ORF; its role is uncertain. CDR3 size: 14 residues. V shed 2 bases and J 15 bases; nucleotides not matched to a gene: 12. CDR3 coding DNA: TGTGCCAGAAGCTTTCAGCGGGAGGGCCTACGAGGCTATTTT. As protein: CARSFQREGLRGYF.

CDR3 sequence reads: CASCLTEAFF. Here the CDR3 DNA reads TGTGCCAGCTGTCTCACTGAAGCTTTCTTT. V is TRBV6-6 and J is TRBJ1-1; no firm D call. The CDR3 is 10 amino acids. The V end was cut by 8 bases, the J end by 4 bases, with 5 bases between. Germline CDR1 is MNHNY and CDR2 is SVGAGI (reference sequence).

The rearrangement links TRBV6-6 to TRBJ2-1, with D possibly being TRBD2 (6 bases). This CDR3 has 15 residues. The ends were cut back, 6 bases at V and 4 bases at J, with 16 bases in the middle. Germline V gives CDR1 MNHNY, CDR2 SVGAGI (reference sequence). This CDR3 reads CASSHRTSGYNEQFF. CDR3 bases: TGTGCCAGCAGCCACCGCACCAGCGGGTACAATGAGCAGTTCTTC.

The J gene is TRBJ2-2, the V gene TRBV11-3; D is possibly TRBD2 (5 bases). Germline CDR1 reads SGHNT; CDR2 reads YENEEA. CDR3 size: 15 residues. Trimming removed 1 base at V and 0 bases at J, with 6 bases between. The DNA of the CDR3 is TGTGCCAGCAGCTTAGGGGGAGCGAACACCGGGGAGCTGTTTTTT. Translated: CASSLGGANTGELFF.

This sequence joins TRBV5-4 and TRBJ2-3, with 8 bases aligning to TRBD2. Germline values: CDR1 SGHNT, CDR2 YYREEE (reference sequence). The CDR3 extends over 17 amino acids. The J segment lost 2 bases and the V segment lost 0 bases, leaving 8 bases of the junction unmatched. As DNA, the CDR3 is TGTGCCAGCAGCTTGGTCAAGGGAGCGGGGGCCACAGATACGCAGTATTTT. Protein product: CASSLVKGAGATDTQYF.

The chain recombines TRBV29-1 with TRBJ1-1; the D gene is possibly TRBD1 (6 bases). The ends were cut back, 3 bases at V and 1 base at J, with 12 bases in the middle. Germline V gene sequence: CDR1 SQVTM, CDR2 ANQGSEA. The CDR3 length is 14 residues. The CDR3 loop is CSVEVRQANTEAFF. In nucleotides, the CDR3 is TGCAGCGTTGAGGTCAGACAGGCGAACACTGAAGCTTTCTTT.

This rearrangement joins TRBV19 to TRBJ1-1; TRBD1 aligns across 7 bases. There are 13 residues in the CDR3. Germline lookup yields CDR1 LNHDA and CDR2 SQIVND (reference sequence). V lost 9 bases to trimming and J lost 2 bases; unmatched junction nucleotides: 6. The CDR3 DNA is TGTGCCAGCAGGACAGGTCGCAACACTGAAGCTTTCTTT. Protein: CASRTGRNTEAFF.

This clone was recorded once. J is TRBJ2-7 and V is TRBV7-2; D may be TRBD2 (6 bases). The CDR3 loop spans 15 amino acids. Deletions cut 6 bases from V and 6 bases from J, with 21 bases between. CDR1 and CDR2 (germline): SGHTA, FQGNSA. In DNA form, the CDR3 reads TGTGCCAGCAGTGAACGGGGGACCGAGCTGGGCGAGCAGTACTTC. Translating it yields CASSERGTELGEQYF.

The V gene is TRBV7-9, the J gene TRBJ1-1, with 11 bases identical to TRBD1. Germline CDR1 SEHNR, CDR2 FQNEAQ (reference sequence). V gave up 5 bases and J gave up 4 bases; unmatched junction bases: 9. There are 16 residues in the CDR3. The CDR3 protein is CASSKGQGVVGTEAFF. DNA of the CDR3: TGTGCCAGCAGCAAGGGACAGGGGGTTGTCGGCACTGAAGCTTTCTTT.

The genes are TRBV14 and TRBJ1-4; TRBD1 aligns across 8 bases. Trimming cost V 4 bases and J 8 bases; bases outside gene matches: 9. Germline CDR1 and CDR2: SGHDN and FVKESK. The CDR3 loop spans 15 amino acids. The CDR3 reads CASSRQTGVSEKLFF. The CDR3 nucleotides read TGTGCCAGCAGCCGCCAGACAGGGGTATCAGAAAAACTGTTTTTT.

V gene TRBV7-3 combines with J gene TRBJ2-1; 13 bases map to TRBD2. The CDR3 has 15 amino acids. J was trimmed by 10 bases and V by 5 bases; bases with no gene match: 8. Germline V gene sequence: CDR1 SGHTA, CDR2 FQGTGA. The CDR3 DNA is TGTGCCAGCAGCCTACTAGCGGGAGGGCCTTACGAGCAGTTCTTC. This sequence encodes CASSLLAGGPYEQFF.

CDR3 nucleotide sequence: TGCGCCAGCAGCGCGGACAGGTTCACCGGGGAGCTGTTTTTT. Translation gives CASSADRFTGELFF. The chain is built from TRBV5-1 and TRBJ2-2, with 7 nucleotides matching TRBD1. Germline-derived CDR1 and CDR2 are SGHRS and YFSETQ. With V trimmed by 4 bases and J by 4 bases, 4 bases remained unmatched. CDR3 size: 14 residues.

This rearrangement joins TRBV2 to TRBJ1-5; D not certain. Trimming removed 6 bases at V and 3 bases at J, with 15 bases between. The CDR3 runs to 15 residues. In germline, CDR1 is SNHLY, CDR2 FYNNEI. For the CDR3, the DNA is TGTGCCAGCAGGGACTACATGGGGAACAATCAGCCCCAGCATTTT. This codes for CASRDYMGNNQPQHF.

This clone was seen only once. The CDR3 here is CASSLAGTGEETQYF. CDR3 bases: TGCGCCAGCAGCTTGGCCGGGACAGGGGAAGAGACCCAGTACTTC. V is TRBV5-1 and J is TRBJ2-5, with 10 bases matching TRBD1. Germline CDR1 and CDR2: SGHRS and YFSETQ. Trimming took 0 bases from V and 3 from J; bases not matched to a gene: 2. This CDR3 comprises 15 residues.

The chain couples TRBV7-2 to TRBJ2-7; tentatively, D is TRBD2 (6 bases). Trimming took off 3 bases at V and 6 bases at J, with 12 bases between the two ends. This CDR3 comprises 13 residues. The germline V gene has CDR1 SGHTA and CDR2 FQGNSA. The CDR3 sequence: CASSFNGAGEQYF. In DNA form, the CDR3 reads TGTGCCAGCAGCTTTAATGGAGCGGGCGAGCAGTACTTC.

The chain is built from TRBV7-2 and TRBJ2-7, with 11 bases that match TRBD1. Germline CDR1 reads SGHTA; CDR2 reads FQGNSA. The CDR3 consists of 14 residues. The junction had 2 bases not matched to a gene; V was cut back by 1 base and J by 6 bases. CDR3 protein: CASSLGGQGGEQYF. The CDR3 DNA follows: TGTGCCAGCAGCTTAGGGGGACAGGGGGGCGAGCAGTACTTC.

The chain has TRBV6-6 and TRBJ2-7, with 8 bases aligning to TRBD2. Germline V gene sequence: CDR1 MNHNY, CDR2 SVGAGI (reference sequence). V was clipped by 6 bases and J by 4 bases; unmatched bases: 11. The CDR3 totals 15 residues. The CDR3 loop is CASSPAPGLGYEQYF. CDR3 DNA: TGTGCCAGCAGCCCCGCCCCGGGACTAGGATACGAGCAGTACTTC.

The J gene is TRBJ2-3, the V gene TRBV9; 11 nucleotides align to TRBD2. V gave up 0 bases and J gave up 6 bases; unmatched junction bases: 6. Germline CDR1 and CDR2: SGDLS and YYNGEE. There are 16 residues in the CDR3. The CDR3 sequence is CASSVGTSGPEDTQYF. The CDR3 DNA reads TGTGCCAGCAGCGTAGGGACTAGCGGGCCCGAGGATACGCAGTATTTT.

The rearrangement links TRBV5-1 to TRBJ2-3; 13 nucleotides align to TRBD2. There are 18 residues in the CDR3. Trimming removed 4 bases from V and 4 bases from J; junction bases left unmatched: 12. CDR1 is SGHRS, CDR2 YFSETQ, per germline. The DNA of the CDR3 is TGCGCCAGCAGCCGCCCCGGACTAGCGGGAGTTCAAGCAGATACGCAGTATTTT. Amino acid sequence: CASSRPGLAGVQADTQYF. The variable domain in full, completed from reference TRBV5-1 and TRBJ2-3, reads KAGVTQTPRYLIKTRGQQVTLSCSPISGHRSVSWYQQTPGQGLQFLFEYFSETQRNKGNFPGRFSGRQFSNSRSEMNVSTLELGDSALYLCASSRPGLAGVQADTQYFGPGTRLTVL.

The genes are TRBV5-1 and TRBJ2-5; tentative D call: TRBD1 (6 bases). The CDR3 is made up of 14 amino acids. V lost 4 bases to trimming and J lost 2 bases, with 12 bases between them. CDR1 is SGHRS, CDR2 YFSETQ, per germline. CDR3 region: CASSPLDSQETQYF. DNA for the CDR3: TGCGCCAGCAGCCCCCTGGACAGTCAAGAGACCCAGTACTTC.

The chain links TRBV28 to TRBJ2-5; D gene ambiguous. The assigned J gene may be wrong: the sequence end matches TRBJ2-7 better. Looked up from germline, CDR1 is MDHEN and CDR2 is SYDVKM. This CDR3 region has 15 residues. CDR3 region: CASSPPAGTTYEQYF. The CDR3 nucleotides read TGTGCCAGCAGTCCCCCCGCAGGTACCACCTACGAGCAGTACTTC.

The chain employs TRBV9 and TRBJ1-2; possible D gene TRBD1, 6 bases. Trimming took 3 bases from V and 8 from J, leaving 20 bases between them. Germline assignment: CDR1 SGDLS and CDR2 YYNGEE. The length of the CDR3 is 15 residues. The CDR3 sequence is CASSAQSGTLDGYTF. In nucleotides, the CDR3 is TGTGCCAGCAGCGCCCAATCCGGGACACTCGACGGCTACACCTTC.